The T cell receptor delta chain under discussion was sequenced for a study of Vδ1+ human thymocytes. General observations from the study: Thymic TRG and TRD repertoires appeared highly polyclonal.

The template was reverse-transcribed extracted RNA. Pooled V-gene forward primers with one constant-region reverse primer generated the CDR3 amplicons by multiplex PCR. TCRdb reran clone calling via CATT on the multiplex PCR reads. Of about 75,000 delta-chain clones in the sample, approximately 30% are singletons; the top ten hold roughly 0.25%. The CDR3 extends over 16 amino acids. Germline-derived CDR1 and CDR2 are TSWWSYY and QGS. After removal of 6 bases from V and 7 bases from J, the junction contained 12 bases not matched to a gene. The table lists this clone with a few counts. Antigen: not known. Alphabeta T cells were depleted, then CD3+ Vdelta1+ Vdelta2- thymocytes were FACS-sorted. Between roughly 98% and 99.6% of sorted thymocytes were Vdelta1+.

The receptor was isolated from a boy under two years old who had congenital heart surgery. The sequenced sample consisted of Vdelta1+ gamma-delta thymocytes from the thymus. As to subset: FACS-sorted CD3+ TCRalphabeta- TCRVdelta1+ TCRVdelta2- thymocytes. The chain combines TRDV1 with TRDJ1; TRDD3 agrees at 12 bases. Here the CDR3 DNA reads TGTGCTCTTGGTGTAATCGTGTCTGGGGGATACGGTAAACTCATCTTT. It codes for CALGVIVSGGYGKLIF.